These T cell receptor beta chains were read from a single sample in a study of identical twins. One entry per CDR3 protein, called by TCRdb with MiXCR from the 5' RACE reads. The top ten clones hold 0.44% of a sample with just under 550,000 distinct CDR3 sequences, about 16% of them seen once. These data also formed part of another study, on yellow fever vaccine responses in identical twins.

The sequenced sample was CD4+ T cells sorted from blood. All receptors come from a woman in her late teens or twenties in good health. CDR3s include the opening cysteine and the closing phenylalanine or tryptophan. Each record gives: D gene, clone size, V gene, J gene, CDR3 length, CDR3 DNA, CDR3 protein. D genes are given only for firm matches. Size is stated for part of the rows, as once, few or many counts, or as a class when the clone is expanded.

>.|.|TRBV2|TRBJ2-4|18
TGTGCCAGCAGTCAGGGCCTAGGGGTTCCTAAAGCCAAAAACATTCAGTACTTC
CASSQGLGVPKAKNIQYF
>TRBD2|many|TRBV20-1|TRBJ2-7|13
TGCAGTGCCAGGACTAGCGGGATATACGAGCAGTACTTC
CSARTSGIYEQYF
>TRBD2|few|TRBV7-8|TRBJ2-2|17
TGTGCCAGCAGCTTGCAAGGAGCGGGGATTAACACCGGGGAGCTGTTTTTT
CASSLQGAGINTGELFF
>TRBD2|.|TRBV27|TRBJ2-1|16
TGTGCCAGCAGTTCAAAGACTAGCGGGAGTTGGAATGAGCAGTTCTTC
CASSSKTSGSWNEQFF
>.|many|TRBV12-3/TRBV12-4|TRBJ2-1|15
TGTGCCAGCAGTTTTGGCGGGTCGAGAACTGTTGAGCAGTTCTTC
CASSFGGSRTVEQFF
>.|.|TRBV27|TRBJ1-2|14
TGTGCCAGCAGGGCCCGGACAGCTAACTATGGCTACACCTTC
CASRARTANYGYTF
>TRBD1|.|TRBV2|TRBJ2-7|15
TGTGCCAGCACACCCGACAGGGGGCTTTCCTACGAGCAGTACTTC
CASTPDRGLSYEQYF
>TRBD1|few|TRBV9|TRBJ2-7|15
TGTGCCAGCAGCGGGGGACAGGGGGGATCCTACGAGCAGTACTTC
CASSGGQGGSYEQYF
>.|few|TRBV24-1|TRBJ2-1|14
TGTGCCACCAGACCTCGGCGGCTAGATGGTGAGCAGTTCTTC
CATRPRRLDGEQFF
>.|.|TRBV29-1|TRBJ1-2|11
TGCAGCGTTGATGTCATCTATGGCTACACCTTC
CSVDVIYGYTF
>.|few|TRBV10-3|TRBJ2-2|13
TGTGCCATCAGTGAGTGGACCACCGGGGAGCTGTTTTTT
CAISEWTTGELFF
>TRBD2|few|TRBV4-1|TRBJ2-1|16
TGCGCCAGCAGCCAAGATTGGAGGTCGGGAGGGTATGAGCAGTTCTTC
CASSQDWRSGGYEQFF
>.|few|TRBV6-1|TRBJ1-2|14
TGTGCCAGCGGGCCTGGAGGCACCGCGGGGGGCTACACCTTC
CASGPGGTAGGYTF
>.|.|TRBV7-2|TRBJ2-5|15
TGTGCCAGCAGCCCACAGGGTATCGGTTTTGAGACCCAGTACTTC
CASSPQGIGFETQYF
>.|few|TRBV18|TRBJ2-1|13
TGTGCCAGCTCACCCCAGGAGTACAATGAGCAGTTCTTC
CASSPQEYNEQFF
>.|.|TRBV6-1|TRBJ2-2|15
TGTGCCAGCACCCCCCAGGGGTTATACACCGGGGAGCTGTTTTTT
CASTPQGLYTGELFF
>TRBD1|.|TRBV20-1|TRBJ2-6|18
TGCAGTGCCACGTCCCCGGGACAGGGGGAAACTGGGGCCAACGTCCTGACTTTC
CSATSPGQGETGANVLTF
>.|few|TRBV6-1|TRBJ1-3|14
TGTGCCAGCAGTCCGACAGCCTCTGGAAACACCATATATTTT
CASSPTASGNTIYF
>TRBD2|few|TRBV10-3|TRBJ2-1|14
TGTGCCATCAGTGACGGGACTACTTACAATGAGCAGTTCTTC
CAISDGTTYNEQFF
>.|many|TRBV4-1|TRBJ2-3|16
TGCGCCAGCAGCCAAGACTGGACAGCTAGCACAGATACGCAGTATTTT
CASSQDWTASTDTQYF
>.|.|TRBV7-2|TRBJ2-1|14
TGTGCCAGCAGCTTACCCGGACCCTACAATGAGCAGTTCTTC
CASSLPGPYNEQFF
>TRBD1|few|TRBV5-6|TRBJ2-3|16
TGTGCCAGCAGCCCGCGGACAGGGACAAGCACAGATACGCAGTATTTT
CASSPRTGTSTDTQYF
>.|.|TRBV2|TRBJ2-3|12
TGTGCCAGCAGGACGGAGTCAGATACGCAGTATTTT
CASRTESDTQYF
>.|many|TRBV28|TRBJ2-3|15
TGTGCCAGCAGTTTAAGGCAGGGAGGCACAGATACGCAGTATTTT
CASSLRQGGTDTQYF
>.|.|TRBV7-9|TRBJ1-2|15
TGTGCCAGCAGCTTAGCAGGGCTACTGAACTATGGCTACACCTTC
CASSLAGLLNYGYTF
>TRBD1|few|TRBV28|TRBJ2-1|18
TGTGCCAGCAGTTTAACCCCTCGGGCAGGGGGCGCTTACAATGAGCAGTTCTTC
CASSLTPRAGGAYNEQFF